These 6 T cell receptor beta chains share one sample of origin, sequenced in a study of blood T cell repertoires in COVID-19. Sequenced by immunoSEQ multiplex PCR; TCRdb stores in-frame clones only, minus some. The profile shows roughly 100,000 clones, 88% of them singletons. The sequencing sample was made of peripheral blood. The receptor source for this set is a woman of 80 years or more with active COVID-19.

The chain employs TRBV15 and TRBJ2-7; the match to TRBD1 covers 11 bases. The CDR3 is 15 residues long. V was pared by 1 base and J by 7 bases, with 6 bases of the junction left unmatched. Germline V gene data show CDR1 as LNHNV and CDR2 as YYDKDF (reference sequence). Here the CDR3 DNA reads TGTGCCACCAGCAGAGGGACAGGGGGCGCGTGGGAGCAGTACTTC. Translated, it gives CATSRGTGGAWEQYF. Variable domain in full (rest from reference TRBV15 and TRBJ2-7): DAMVIQNPRYQVTQFGKPVTLSCSQTLNHNVMYWYQQKSSQAPKLLFHYYDKDFNNEADTPDNFQSRRPNTSFCFLDIRSPGLGDTAMYLCATSRGTGGAWEQYFGPGTRLTVT.

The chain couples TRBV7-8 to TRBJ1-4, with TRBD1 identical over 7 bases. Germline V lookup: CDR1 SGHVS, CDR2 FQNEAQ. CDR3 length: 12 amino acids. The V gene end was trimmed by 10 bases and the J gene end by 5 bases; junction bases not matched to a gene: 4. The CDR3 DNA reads TGTGCCACGGGACAGCTAAATGAAAAACTGTTTTTT. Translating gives CATGQLNEKLFF.

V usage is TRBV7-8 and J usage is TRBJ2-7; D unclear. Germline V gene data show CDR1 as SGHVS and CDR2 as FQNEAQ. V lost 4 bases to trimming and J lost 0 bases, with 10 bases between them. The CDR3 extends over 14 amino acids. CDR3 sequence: CASSSAPGSYEQYF. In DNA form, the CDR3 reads TGTGCCAGCAGCTCGGCTCCGGGCTCCTACGAGCAGTACTTC.

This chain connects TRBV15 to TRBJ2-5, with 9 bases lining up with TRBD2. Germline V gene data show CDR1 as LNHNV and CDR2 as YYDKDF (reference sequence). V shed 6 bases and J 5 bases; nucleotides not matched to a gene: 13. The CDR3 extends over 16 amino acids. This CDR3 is CATSPGLAGIQETQYF. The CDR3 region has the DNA TGTGCCACCAGTCCCGGGCTAGCGGGAATTCAGGAGACCCAGTACTTC.

The CDR3: CASRRTGGPDTQYF. The CDR3, as DNA: TGCGCCAGCAGAAGGACAGGGGGCCCAGATACGCAGTATTTT. The chain combines TRBV5-1 with TRBJ2-3, with 11 nucleotides matching TRBD1. J gave up 4 bases and V 5 bases, and 3 bases lay outside the gene matches. Germline CDR1 SGHRS, CDR2 YFSETQ. The CDR3 runs 14 residues.

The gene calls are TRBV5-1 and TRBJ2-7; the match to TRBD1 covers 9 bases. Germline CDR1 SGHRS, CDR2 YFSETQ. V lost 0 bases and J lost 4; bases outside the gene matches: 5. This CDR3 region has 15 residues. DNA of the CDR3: TGCGCCAGCAGCTTGGATCAGGGGACAGGGTACGAGCAGTACTTC. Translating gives CASSLDQGTGYEQYF. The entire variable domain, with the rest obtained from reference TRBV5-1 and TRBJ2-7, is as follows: KAGVTQTPRYLIKTRGQQVTLSCSPISGHRSVSWYQQTPGQGLQFLFEYFSETQRNKGNFPGRFSGRQFSNSRSEMNVSTLELGDSALYLCASSLDQGTGYEQYFGPGTRLTVT.